The rows below give T cell receptor beta chains drawn from one sample of a study of blood T cells in healthy people across ages. TCRdb fed the 5' RACE reads into MiXCR, producing one record per CDR3 protein. The sample carries approximately 850,000 distinct CDR3 sequences, more than 40% recorded once. The sequenced material came from blood. The receptor source for this set is a man aged 55 to 70 in good health. CDR3s include the opening cysteine and the closing phenylalanine or tryptophan. A D gene is named only where the DNA matches it firmly. Only some rows state a clone size, as once, few, many or a class for expanded clones.

j_gene	v_gene	d_gene	abundance	CDR3nt	CDR3aa
TRBJ2-1	TRBV7-8	TRBD1	.	TGTGCCAGCAGCTTAGCGGTAGGGGGCAGTGAGCAGTTCTTC	CASSLAVGGSEQFF
TRBJ1-1	TRBV3-1	.	.	TGTGCCAGCAGCCAATACAGGTCCCATCAGAACACTGAAGCTTTCTTT	CASSQYRSHQNTEAFF
TRBJ2-6	TRBV7-7	.	few	TGTGCCAGCAGCCCTGGACGGCCATCTGGGGCCAACGTCCTGACTTTC	CASSPGRPSGANVLTF
TRBJ2-1	TRBV6-2/TRBV6-3	TRBD2	.	TGTGCCAGCAAAAATCGGCGGGAGTGGGAGACCCAGTTCTTC	CASKNRREWETQFF
TRBJ2-2	TRBV27	.	.	TGTGCCAGCAGTTATCTGGGGTCCACCGGGGAGCTGTTTTTT	CASSYLGSTGELFF
TRBJ1-1	TRBV29-1	.	few	TGCAGCGTTGACGGGAAGACTAACACTGAAGCTTTCTTT	CSVDGKTNTEAFF
TRBJ2-7	TRBV29-1	.	.	TGCAGCGTTGCAATCAGCCGGTACGAGCAGTACTTC	CSVAISRYEQYF
TRBJ2-5	TRBV11-3	TRBD2	.	TGTGCCAGCAGCTTAAGACTAGCGGGGGGGCTGGAACAAGAGACCCAGTACTTC	CASSLRLAGGLEQETQYF
TRBJ2-3	TRBV20-1	.	.	TGCAGTGCCAGGGGCTCTGGCGCAGATACGCAGTATTTT	CSARGSGADTQYF
TRBJ1-6	TRBV20-1	TRBD1	few	TGCAGTGCGCAGAAGTCCGGGACAGGGGGGTCACCCCTCCACTTT	CSAQKSGTGGSPLHF
TRBJ2-7	TRBV5-6	TRBD2	many	TGTGCCAGCAGCTTCGCGGGGGGACCCTACGAGCAGTACTTC	CASSFAGGPYEQYF
TRBJ1-1	TRBV10-3	.	.	TGTGCCATCAGACAGACTGGGATGAACACTGAAGCTTTCTTT	CAIRQTGMNTEAFF
TRBJ2-4	TRBV9	TRBD2	.	TGTGCCAGCGGCGTAGAAGCGGGGGTGGCCAAAAACATTCAGTACTTC	CASGVEAGVAKNIQYF
TRBJ2-5	TRBV29-1	.	many	TGCAGCGTTGGAAGATCCGGGGTCGTAGAGACCCAGTACTTC	CSVGRSGVVETQYF
TRBJ2-3	TRBV5-1	.	few	TGCGCCAGCACGAGAAGCGGGCCTAGCACAGATACGCAGTATTTT	CASTRSGPSTDTQYF
TRBJ1-1	TRBV7-6	.	few	TGTGCCAGCAGCGGATCATTAGCCTCGGTAGCTTTCTTT	CASSGSLASVAFF
TRBJ1-1	TRBV28	.	few	TGTGCTAGCAGCCCCGGGGTGACGGGGATGAACACTGAAGCTTTCTTT	CASSPGVTGMNTEAFF
TRBJ2-5	TRBV20-1	.	.	TGCAGTGCTAGTGTTTTAATCAAATCGGGGGAGACCCAGTACTTC	CSASVLIKSGETQYF
TRBJ2-7	TRBV5-1	TRBD2	few	TGCGCCAGCAGCTTGGGTGGGACTAACTACGAGCAGTACTTC	CASSLGGTNYEQYF
TRBJ2-3	TRBV5-1	TRBD1	.	TGCGCCAGCAGCTTGGGATGGGGACAGACGTCAGATACGCAGTATTTT	CASSLGWGQTSDTQYF
TRBJ2-7	TRBV12-3/TRBV12-4	.	few	TGTGCCAGCGGAACCGGGACCCACCGCCTTACCTACGAGCAGTACTTC	CASGTGTHRLTYEQYF
TRBJ2-1	TRBV7-9	TRBD2	.	TGTGCCAGCAGCTCCGGACTAGCGGAGGACAATGAGCAGTTCTTC	CASSSGLAEDNEQFF